This T cell receptor beta chain originates from a study of cytomegalovirus exposure and HLA in healthy donors. Whole-study findings and limits: A further, later analysis showed that HLA-associated TCR beta chains (compared with equally common others) were more clonally expanded. The study labeled 164 TCR beta chains cytomegalovirus-associated.

As regards this clone: Its cognate antigen is unknown.

The CDR3 extends over 16 amino acids. The V end was cut by 5 bases, the J end by 4 bases, with 20 bases between. CDR1 SGHTA and CDR2 FQGNSA come from the germline V gene. Primers included in the PCR were 60 Vbeta and 13 Jbeta primers. Using immunoSEQ multiplex PCR, the repertoire was profiled, and TCRdb retains in-frame clones only, with some absent. The table includes about 140,000 clones, roughly 62% detected once. This receptor was taken from a male donor in good health and CMV-seronegative. Sample: PBMCs. The chain is built from TRBV7-2 and TRBJ1-2, with TRBD1 as a possible D gene (6 bases). Here the CDR3 reads CASSAFITGSAYGYTF. The CDR3 coding sequence is TGTGCCAGCAGCGCCTTCATAACAGGGTCGGCCTATGGCTACACCTTC.